The clone carrying this T cell receptor beta chain has only a few counts. The data belong to a study of blood T cell repertoires in COVID-19. Study context: Samples of COVID-19 (acute and convalescent) were obtained from the United States, Italy and Spain. In each case, the material was cDNA or gDNA derived from T cells, B-cell-depleted T cells, or PBMCs.

J lost 2 bases, V lost 4 bases, and 3 bases had no gene match. The germline gives CDR1 WNHNN, CDR2 SYGVQD (reference sequence). The CDR3 is 14 amino acids. Original data processing: From reference gene primer amplification, estimates of nucleated cell counts were derived. Profiled with immunoSEQ multiplex PCR; TCRdb holds only in-frame clones, not every one. V and J calls and clone size are given by that table; D and trimming were obtained from the DNA. The table has over 150,000 clones, 65% to 85% seen once. The TCR was taken from a woman aged 40-49 years with COVID-19, enrolled during active disease. This chain links TRBV10-1 with TRBJ1-1, with TRBD1 matching 8 bases. Sequences were obtained from peripheral blood. The CDR3 DNA reads as TGCGCCAGCAGTGCTCAGGGGGCCAACACTGAAGCTTTCTTT. It specifies CASSAQGANTEAFF.